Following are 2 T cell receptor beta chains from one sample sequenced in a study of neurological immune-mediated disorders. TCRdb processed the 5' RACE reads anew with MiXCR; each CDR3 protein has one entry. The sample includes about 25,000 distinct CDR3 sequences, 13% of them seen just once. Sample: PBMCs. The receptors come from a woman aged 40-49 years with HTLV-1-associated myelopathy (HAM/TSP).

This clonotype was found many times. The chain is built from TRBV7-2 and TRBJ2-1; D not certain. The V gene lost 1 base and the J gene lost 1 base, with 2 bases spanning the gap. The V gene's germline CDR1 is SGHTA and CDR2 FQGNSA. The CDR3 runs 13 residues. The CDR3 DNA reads TGTGCCAGCAGCTTAGGTTCCTACAATGAGCAGTTCTTC. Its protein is CASSLGSYNEQFF.

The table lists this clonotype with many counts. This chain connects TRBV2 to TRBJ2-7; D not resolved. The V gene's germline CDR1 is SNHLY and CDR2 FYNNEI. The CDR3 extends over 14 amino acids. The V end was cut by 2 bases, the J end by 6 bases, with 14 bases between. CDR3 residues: CASSESWEVGEQYF. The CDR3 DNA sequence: TGTGCCAGCAGTGAATCCTGGGAAGTGGGCGAGCAGTACTTC.